This T cell receptor (beta chain) is from a study of cytomegalovirus exposure and HLA in healthy donors. The primer mix had 60 Vbeta and 13 Jbeta primers. The data were produced by immunoSEQ multiplex PCR, yet TCRdb's version contains in-frame clones alone and is incomplete. The data show 150,000 to 200,000 clones, with approximately 90% seen just once and 1.1% held by the top ten. CDR1 is KGHSH, CDR2 LQKENI, per germline. The CDR3 spans 14 residues. V was shortened by 3 bases and J by 5 bases, with 10 bases between the two germline ends. What was sequenced was PBMCs. This chain uses TRBV18 with TRBJ2-2; D is unclear. The receptor was derived from a boy under 10 years old in good health and CMV-seronegative. Here the CDR3 reads CASSPTELTGELFF. Written as DNA, the CDR3 is TGTGCCAGCTCACCTACCGAGTTAACCGGGGAGCTGTTTTTT. Based on the CDR3 plus reference TRBV18 and TRBJ2-2, the full variable domain is NAGVMQNPRHLVRRRGQEARLRCSPMKGHSHVYWYRQLPEEGLKFMVYLQKENIIDESGMPKERFSAEFPKEGPSILRIQQVVRGDSAAYFCASSPTELTGELFFGEGSRLTVL.